These 28 T cell receptor beta chains share one sample of origin, sequenced in a study of cytomegalovirus exposure and HLA in healthy donors. The PCR was carried out with 60 Vbeta primers and 13 Jbeta primers. TCRdb keeps only in-frame clones here, not all; method: immunoSEQ multiplex PCR. The table records 100,000 to 150,000 clones, roughly three quarters of them present only once. The source material was PBMCs. The receptors here all came from a woman aged 55 to 70 in good health and CMV-seronegative.

Only a few counts were recorded for this clone. The V gene is TRBV5-1, the J gene TRBJ2-1; D is uncertain. The CDR3 totals 13 residues. Trimming removed 0 bases from V and 7 bases from J, with 8 bases in between. The V gene's germline CDR1 is SGHRS and CDR2 YFSETQ. CDR3 sequence: CASSLARRNEQFF. The CDR3 nucleotides are TGCGCCAGCAGCTTGGCGAGGCGGAATGAGCAGTTCTTC.

This clone was detected only a few times. This rearrangement joins TRBV9 to TRBJ1-1; the D gene is possibly TRBD1 (5 bases). Germline CDR1 is SGDLS and CDR2 is YYNGEE. Deletions cut 4 bases from V and 11 bases from J, with 18 bases between. This CDR3 is 13 amino acids long. The CDR3 nucleotides read TGTGCCAGCAGCCAGACGGACATAGGGATTGCTTTCTTT. Encoded protein: CASSQTDIGIAFF.

This clone occurred once. The chain recombines TRBV10-3 with TRBJ2-2, with TRBD2 matching 15 bases. The CDR3 sequence is 15 residues long. CDR1 ENHRY and CDR2 SYGVKD come from the germline V gene. V trimming: 7 bases; J trimming: 4 bases; junction bases outside the gene matches: 1. The CDR3: CAIKGLAGGTGELFF. The CDR3 coding sequence is TGTGCCATCAAGGGACTAGCGGGAGGCACCGGGGAGCTGTTTTTT.

This clone was recorded only once. This chain uses TRBV2 with TRBJ1-2, with 10 nucleotides matching TRBD1. This CDR3 contains 12 residues. From germline, CDR1 is SNHLY and CDR2 FYNNEI. V trimming: 8 bases; J trimming: 7 bases; junction bases outside the gene matches: 4. Written as DNA, the CDR3 is TGTGCCAGCCTCCGGGACAGGGGTGGCTACACCTTC. Translating it yields CASLRDRGGYTF. Full variable domain (missing parts from reference TRBV2 and TRBJ1-2): EPEVTQTPSHQVTQMGQEVILRCVPISNHLYFYWYRQILGQKVEFLVSFYNNEISEKSEIFDDQFSVERPDGSNFTLKIRSTKLEDSAMYFCASLRDRGGYTFGSGTRLTVV.

This clone was found once. The CDR3 nucleotides are TGTGCCAGCAGCTCGTCCGGGACAGGGAATCAGCCCCAGCATTTT. Translated: CASSSSGTGNQPQHF. This sequence joins TRBV7-9 and TRBJ1-5; 9 bases are shared with TRBD1. With 4 bases clipped from V and 4 bases from J, the junction kept 5 bases outside the gene matches. CDR1 and CDR2 (germline): SEHNR, FQNEAQ (reference sequence). The CDR3 length is 15 residues.

This clone appeared a few times. The genes are TRBV23-1 and TRBJ1-1; 7 nucleotides match TRBD1. TRBV23-1 is labeled an ORF, and its function is uncertain. The V gene end was trimmed by 8 bases and the J gene end by 0 bases; junction bases not matched to a gene: 3. This CDR3 has 13 amino acids. The CDR3 here is CASVTGVNTEAFF. The CDR3 nucleotides read TGCGCCAGCGTAACAGGGGTGAACACTGAAGCTTTCTTT.

This rearrangement joins TRBV18 to TRBJ1-6, with 10 bases lining up with TRBD1. The CDR3 is made up of 15 amino acids. Trimming at V came to 4 bases and at J to 8 bases, leaving 5 bases not matched to a gene. The germline gives CDR1 KGHSH, CDR2 LQKENI. The CDR3 protein is CASSHPDRGDSPLHF. The CDR3 coding sequence is TGTGCCAGCTCACACCCGGACAGGGGGGATTCACCCCTCCACTTT.

V gene TRBV6-6 combines with J gene TRBJ1-5; D unresolved. V lost 2 bases to trimming and J lost 9 bases, with 11 bases between them. The CDR3 length is 13 residues. Germline loops: CDR1 MNHNY, CDR2 SVGAGI (reference sequence). The CDR3 sequence is CASSYREHTPQHF. DNA of the CDR3: TGTGCCAGCAGTTACAGGGAGCATACGCCCCAGCATTTT.

V usage is TRBV27 and J usage is TRBJ2-7, with a possible D match to TRBD1 (5 bases). This CDR3 comprises 15 residues. Germline V CDR1 and CDR2: MNHEY, SMNVEV (reference sequence). The ends were cut back, 8 bases at V and 3 bases at J, with 20 bases in the middle. The CDR3, as DNA: TGTGCCAGCTACCGGCGGAAGGGGAATAGCTACGAGCAGTACTTC. This translates into CASYRRKGNSYEQYF.

The chain recombines TRBV7-6 with TRBJ2-6; 7 bases are shared with TRBD1. The CDR3 covers 20 residues. Per the germline V gene, CDR1 is SGHVS and CDR2 is FNYEAQ. With V trimmed by 5 bases and J by 0 bases, 16 bases remained unmatched. CDR3: CASSRRRGRIGPSGANVLTF. The CDR3 bases are TGTGCCAGCAGCCGCCGAAGGGGGCGCATAGGCCCCTCTGGGGCCAACGTCCTGACTTTC.

The V and J genes are TRBV27 and TRBJ2-1, with D perhaps TRBD1 (6 bases). CDR1 is MNHEY and CDR2 is SMNVEV in the germline V gene (reference sequence). The CDR3 has 12 residues. V was cut by 3 bases and J by 13 bases, with 13 bases left in between. CDR3 amino acids: CASSFRGGLQFF. The CDR3 region has the DNA TGTGCCAGCAGTTTCAGGGGTGGTTTACAGTTCTTC.

This chain links TRBV28 with TRBJ1-1; D is uncertain. There are 11 residues in the CDR3. V was trimmed by 6 bases and J by 10 bases, leaving 12 bases between them. Germline CDR1 MDHEN, CDR2 SYDVKM. Here the CDR3 DNA reads TGTGCCAGCAGGCCCCAGGTTGGAGCTTTCTTT. Residues: CASRPQVGAFF.

The V call is TRBV7-3, the J call TRBJ1-1, with D unresolved. The length of the CDR3 is 13 residues. The germline V and J ends were trimmed by 1 base and 4 bases, with 7 bases remaining between them. Germline CDR1 is SGHTA and CDR2 is FQGTGA. CDR3 DNA: TGTGCCAGCAGCTTAAAGCGGGGCACTGAAGCTTTCTTT. Translated: CASSLKRGTEAFF.

The chain has TRBV30 and TRBJ2-4; 9 nucleotides agree with TRBD1. The CDR3 consists of 13 residues. With V trimmed by 3 bases and J by 9 bases, 6 bases remained unmatched. Per the germline V gene, CDR1 is GTSNPN and CDR2 is SVGIG (reference sequence). For the CDR3, the DNA is TGTGCCTGGAGGCGGACAGGGGAAAGCATTCAGTACTTC. This translates into CAWRRTGESIQYF.

The genes are TRBV19 and TRBJ1-5; no clear D. The germline V and J ends were trimmed by 7 bases and 6 bases, with 16 bases remaining between them. The CDR3 has 14 residues. Per germline, CDR1 LNHDA and CDR2 SQIVND (reference sequence). CDR3 in amino acids: CASTPGSLGQPQHF. CDR3 coding DNA: TGTGCCAGTACTCCTGGGAGTCTCGGTCAGCCCCAGCATTTT. Complete variable domain (other parts from reference TRBV19 and TRBJ1-5): DGGITQSPKYLFRKEGQNVTLSCEQNLNHDAMYWYRQDPGQGLRLIYYSQIVNDFQKGDIAEGYSVSREKKESFPLTVTSAQKNPTAFYLCASTPGSLGQPQHFGDGTRLSIL.

The chain carries TRBV11-2 and TRBJ2-4; the D gene is possibly TRBD1 (6 bases). This CDR3 comprises 15 residues. Germline V lookup: CDR1 SGHAT, CDR2 FQNNGV. V lost 1 base to trimming and J lost 8 bases, with 15 bases between them. The CDR3 DNA is TGTGCCAGCAGCTTAGGATTCGGCAGGGGTGACATTCAGTACTTC. Its protein is CASSLGFGRGDIQYF.

The chain is built from TRBV30 and TRBJ2-5; tentatively, D is TRBD2 (6 bases). Per the germline V gene, CDR1 is GTSNPN and CDR2 is SVGIG (reference sequence). V was clipped by 5 bases and J by 1 base, with 14 bases between them. This CDR3 region has 14 residues. For the CDR3, the DNA is TGTGCCTGGGGGTATGGACTATCCCAAGAGACCCAGTACTTC. It is translated as CAWGYGLSQETQYF. Combining the CDR3 with reference TRBV30 and TRBJ2-5 gives the whole variable domain SQTIHQWPATLVQPVGSPLSLECTVEGTSNPNLYWYRQAAGRGLQLLFYSVGIGQISSEVPQNLSASRPQDRQFILSSKKLLLSDSGFYLCAWGYGLSQETQYFGPGTRLLVL.

V and J are TRBV6-5 and TRBJ2-3; D perhaps matches TRBD1 (6 bases). This CDR3 has 15 residues. Trimming removed 5 bases at V and 6 bases at J, with 18 bases between. Germline V lookup: CDR1 MNHEY, CDR2 SVGAGI. The CDR3 loop is CASSRDPTGSDTQYF. The CDR3 DNA reads TGTGCCAGCAGTAGGGACCCGACAGGATCTGATACGCAGTATTTT.

This rearrangement joins TRBV19 to TRBJ2-4, with a tentative D call TRBD2 (5 bases). Germline V gene data show CDR1 as LNHDA and CDR2 as SQIVND (reference sequence). The V end was cut by 3 bases, the J end by 2 bases, with 17 bases between. This CDR3 is built from 17 residues. This CDR3 is CASSMFGLLSPKNIQYF. The CDR3 DNA follows: TGTGCCAGTAGTATGTTTGGACTTTTATCGCCCAAAAACATTCAGTACTTC.

The V call is TRBV30, the J call TRBJ2-7; 11 nucleotides agree with TRBD1. The ends lost 5 bases at V and 4 bases at J; junction bases unmatched: 7. The CDR3 covers 14 residues. Germline V lookup: CDR1 GTSNPN, CDR2 SVGIG (reference sequence). CDR3 protein: CAWGTGTGGYEQYF. In DNA form, the CDR3 reads TGTGCCTGGGGTACCGGGACAGGGGGTTACGAGCAGTACTTC.

The gene calls are TRBV7-9 and TRBJ2-7, with 8 bases that match TRBD1. The CDR3 runs to 15 residues. The germline gives CDR1 SEHNR, CDR2 FQNEAQ (reference sequence). J was trimmed by 3 bases and V by 5 bases; bases with no gene match: 9. The CDR3 sequence is CASSPRQGPLYEQYF. In DNA, the CDR3 is TGTGCCAGCAGCCCCCGACAGGGGCCCCTCTACGAGCAGTACTTC.

The V and J genes are TRBV28 and TRBJ1-5; weak D call: TRBD1 (5 bases). The ends were cut back, 2 bases at V and 5 bases at J, with 16 bases in the middle. The CDR3 sequence is 16 residues long. CDR1 and CDR2 (germline): MDHEN, SYDVKM. CDR3 DNA sequence: TGTGCCAGCAGTTTAGATGGGGCCGCGAGGCATCAGCCCCAGCATTTT. Protein sequence: CASSLDGAARHQPQHF.

This sequence joins TRBV6-1 and TRBJ2-3, with TRBD1 identical over 7 bases. CDR1 MNHNS and CDR2 SASEGT come from the germline V gene. After removal of 4 bases from V and 0 bases from J, the junction contained 10 bases not matched to a gene. CDR3 length: 17 amino acids. This CDR3 is CASSASWQGDSTDTQYF. CDR3 in DNA: TGTGCCAGCAGTGCAAGTTGGCAGGGGGATAGCACAGATACGCAGTATTTT.

CDR3 in amino acids: CSVWGQGIYEQYF. The CDR3 DNA follows: TGCAGCGTTTGGGGACAGGGGATCTACGAGCAGTACTTC. The V gene is TRBV29-1, the J gene TRBJ2-7; 10 nucleotides line up with TRBD1. Germline assignment: CDR1 SQVTM and CDR2 ANQGSEA. Trimming took 5 bases from V and 3 from J; bases not matched to a gene: 4. CDR3 length: 13 amino acids.

The chain couples TRBV2 to TRBJ1-3; a weak D match, TRBD1 (6 bases). Trimming took off 6 bases at V and 0 bases at J, with 12 bases between the two ends. Looked up from germline, CDR1 is SNHLY and CDR2 is FYNNEI. The CDR3 length is 15 residues. The CDR3 sequence is CASRAGTPSGNTIYF. CDR3 coding DNA: TGTGCCAGCAGAGCCGGGACACCCTCTGGAAACACCATATATTTT.

The V gene is TRBV6-1, the J gene TRBJ2-7; tentative D call: TRBD2 (6 bases). The ends were cut back, 8 bases at V and 5 bases at J, with 19 bases in the middle. Germline V gene sequence: CDR1 MNHNS, CDR2 SASEGT. CDR3 length: 14 amino acids. The CDR3 nucleotides are TGTGCCAGCCGTTGGTCGACTAGTATCCACGAGCAGTACTTC. Translation gives CASRWSTSIHEQYF.

This clone was detected only once. The genes are TRBV4-1 and TRBJ1-2; TRBD1 might be the D (5 bases). This CDR3 has 15 residues. With 2 bases removed from V and 8 bases from J, the gap between germline ends came to 18 bases. Germline V gives CDR1 MGHRA, CDR2 YSYEKL. CDR3 DNA: TGCGCCAGCAGCCAACCGCTCGGGACGGCGGGAGGCTACACCTTC. It translates to CASSQPLGTAGGYTF.

This chain connects TRBV7-2 to TRBJ2-1, with 12 bases that match TRBD2. V lost 5 bases and J lost 7; bases outside the gene matches: 9. Germline V lookup: CDR1 SGHTA, CDR2 FQGNSA. CDR3 length equals 16 residues. The CDR3 loop is CASSVTGTSGFNEQFF. CDR3 in DNA: TGTGCCAGCAGCGTAACCGGGACTAGCGGGTTTAATGAGCAGTTCTTC.